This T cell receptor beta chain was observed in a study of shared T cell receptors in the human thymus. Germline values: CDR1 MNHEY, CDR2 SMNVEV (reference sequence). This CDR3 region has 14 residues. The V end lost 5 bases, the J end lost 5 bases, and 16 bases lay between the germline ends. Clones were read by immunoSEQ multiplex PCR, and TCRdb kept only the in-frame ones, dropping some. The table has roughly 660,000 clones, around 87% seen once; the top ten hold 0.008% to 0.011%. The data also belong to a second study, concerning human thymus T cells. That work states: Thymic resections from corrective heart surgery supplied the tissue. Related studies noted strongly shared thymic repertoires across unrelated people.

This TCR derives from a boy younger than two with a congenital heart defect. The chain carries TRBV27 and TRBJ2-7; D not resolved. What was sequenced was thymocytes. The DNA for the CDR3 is TGTGCCAGCAGTGGCGGCCCCGAAGCAGACGAGCAGTACTTC. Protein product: CASSGGPEADEQYF.